The clone carrying this T cell receptor beta chain was recorded at least ten times. Its target is not known. This record belongs to a study of regulatory T cells in long-lasting Graves disease. Arm-PCR of CDR3 regions and iRepertoire HTBI primers were used to build TCR beta libraries. As originally analysed: Samples collectively showed approximately 62 TRBV and 14 TRBJ segments. From the multiplex PCR reads, TCRdb called clonotypes with MiXCR, one entry per CDR3 protein. V and J calls and clone size were set by TCRdb, not the authors. The sample lists around 510,000 distinct CDR3 sequences, roughly 20% occurring once. Between the trimmed V and J ends, which lost 6 bases and 1 base, there was a span of 9 bases. This CDR3 has 14 amino acids. Study results and caveats: Tissue studied was limited to peripheral blood, excluding thyroid tissue.

The time point: persistent/refractory GD, antithyroid drugs over 5 years with positive TRAb. TCR sequences were obtained from RNA taken from PBMCs. Sequencing used peripheral blood mononuclear cells (PBMCs), obtained when the disease was refractory, from a patient treated with antithyroid drugs. This TCR was recovered from a female donor with Graves disease. This chain uses TRBV12-3 or TRBV12-4 with TRBJ2-2; D might be TRBD1 (6 bases). CDR3 residues: CASRRTVNTGELFF. The CDR3 DNA sequence: TGTGCCAGCAGACGGACAGTGAACACCGGGGAGCTGTTTTTT.